The 26 T cell receptor beta chains below come from one sample, sequenced in a study of blood T cell repertoires in COVID-19. The protocol was immunoSEQ multiplex PCR, while the TCRdb copy is restricted to in-frame clones and leaves out a portion. The data show about 480,000 clones, with about 89% seen just once and less than 9% held by the top ten. Material: peripheral blood. The source is a woman aged 45-65 years with COVID-19, enrolled during active disease.

The V and J genes are TRBV15 and TRBJ1-4; 12 bases are shared with TRBD1. This CDR3 spans 16 amino acids. Trimming removed 0 bases from V and 7 bases from J; junction bases left unmatched: 3. Germline V CDR1 and CDR2: LNHNV, YYDKDF (reference sequence). Here the CDR3 reads CATSRDRDRGREKLFF. The CDR3 bases are TGTGCCACCAGCAGAGACAGGGACAGGGGGCGTGAAAAACTGTTTTTT.

The rearrangement links TRBV6-6 to TRBJ2-7, with D possibly matching TRBD1 (5 bases). The CDR3 extends over 16 amino acids. The germline V gene has CDR1 MNHNY and CDR2 SVGAGI (reference sequence). V dropped 0 bases and J dropped 4 bases, with 16 bases sitting between them. CDR3 loop: CASSYSSGGAQYEQYF. CDR3 coding DNA: TGTGCCAGCAGTTACTCTTCGGGTGGGGCGCAATACGAGCAGTACTTC.

This clone was seen more than once but under ten times. This chain connects TRBV12-3 or TRBV12-4 to TRBJ1-2; D is perhaps TRBD1 (5 bases). V shed 2 bases and J shed 8 bases, with 12 bases lying between them. This CDR3 spans 13 amino acids. The CDR3: CASSLPLGGGYTF. The CDR3 DNA sequence: TGTGCCAGCAGTTTACCCCTTGGGGGGGGCTACACCTTC.

This chain joins TRBV4-2 and TRBJ2-1; 8 positions match TRBD2. The CDR3 consists of 12 residues. The trim removed 3 bases at V and 9 bases at J, leaving 1 base unmatched. The germline V gene has CDR1 LGHNA and CDR2 YNFKEQ. DNA for the CDR3: TGTGCCAGCAGCCATACTAGCGGTGAGCAGTTCTTC. Translating it yields CASSHTSGEQFF.

The CDR3 here is CASSPTATEAFF. CDR3 nucleotides: TGTGCCAGCAGCCCGACAGCGACTGAAGCTTTCTTT. The J gene is TRBJ1-1, the V gene TRBV25-1; D possibly corresponds to TRBD1 (5 bases). The V and J ends lost 6 bases and 5 bases respectively, with 10 bases between them. This CDR3 spans 12 amino acids. In germline, CDR1 is MGHDK, CDR2 SYGVNS.

The rearrangement links TRBV7-2 to TRBJ2-7, with 7 nucleotides matching TRBD2. The germline CDR1 and CDR2 sequences are SGHTA and FQGNSA. J was trimmed by 2 bases and V by 2 bases; bases with no gene match: 3. CDR3 length equals 14 residues. The CDR3 spells CASSLNGGTYEQYF. DNA of the CDR3: TGTGCCAGCAGCTTAAACGGGGGGACCTACGAGCAGTACTTC.

The chain employs TRBV4-2 and TRBJ2-1; the D is unclear. The germline CDR1 and CDR2 sequences are LGHNA and YNFKEQ. The V and J ends lost 0 bases and 11 bases respectively, with 11 bases between them. The CDR3 sequence is 13 residues long. CDR3 amino acids: CASSQDPSRQQFF. CDR3 coding DNA: TGTGCCAGCAGCCAAGACCCGAGTCGCCAGCAGTTCTTC.

CDR3 coding DNA: TGTGCCAGTAGTACGCTCCGGGACAGGCCAATTTGGGGCTATGGCTACACCTTC. Amino acid sequence: CASSTLRDRPIWGYGYTF. The chain uses TRBV19 and TRBJ1-2, with 8 bases matching TRBD1. Trimming cost V 4 bases and J 4 bases; bases outside gene matches: 17. Germline assignment: CDR1 LNHDA and CDR2 SQIVND (reference sequence). CDR3 size: 18 residues.

This chain connects TRBV6-5 to TRBJ2-2, with D perhaps TRBD2 (7 bases). V lost 8 bases, J lost 2 bases, and 12 bases lay in between. Per germline, CDR1 MNHEY and CDR2 SVGAGI. The CDR3 contains 14 residues. Here the CDR3 DNA reads TGTGCCAGCCCCGGGGGGCTAAACACCGGGGAGCTGTTTTTT. Translation: CASPGGLNTGELFF.

The V and J genes are TRBV2 and TRBJ2-1; TRBD2 aligns across 10 bases. The V and J ends lost 6 bases and 15 bases, in that order; junction bases with no gene match: 17. CDR1 SNHLY and CDR2 FYNNEI come from the germline V gene. The CDR3 covers 15 residues. The CDR3 loop is CASSFSGTSVVPPFF. In DNA, the CDR3 is TGTGCCAGCAGCTTCTCCGGGACTAGCGTAGTCCCCCCGTTCTTC.

V is TRBV4-1 and J is TRBJ1-2; maybe TRBD1 (6 bases). The CDR3 is made up of 18 amino acids. The germline V and J ends were trimmed by 1 base and 4 bases, with 22 bases remaining between them. The V gene's germline CDR1 is MGHRA and CDR2 YSYEKL. Here the CDR3 reads CASSQGAGASMGFYGYTF. CDR3 in DNA: TGCGCCAGCAGCCAAGGGGCGGGGGCTTCTATGGGATTCTATGGCTACACCTTC.

This clone has only one observation. The gene calls are TRBV18 and TRBJ1-1; D is unclear. Trimming cost V 2 bases and J 11 bases, with 12 bases left between them. The CDR3 is 12 amino acids. Per the germline V gene, CDR1 is KGHSH and CDR2 is LQKENI. The CDR3 loop is CASSPGEGRAFF. The CDR3 region has the DNA TGTGCCAGCTCACCAGGGGAGGGAAGGGCTTTCTTT.

This clone was seen once. V usage is TRBV5-1 and J usage is TRBJ2-1; 8 bases fit TRBD1. Trimming took 3 bases from V and 5 from J; bases not matched to a gene: 1. The CDR3 totals 13 residues. From germline, CDR1 is SGHRS and CDR2 YFSETQ. This chain's CDR3 is CASSWDRNNEQFF. CDR3 sequence (DNA): TGCGCCAGCAGCTGGGACAGGAACAATGAGCAGTTCTTC. Based on the CDR3 plus reference TRBV5-1 and TRBJ2-1, the full variable domain is KAGVTQTPRYLIKTRGQQVTLSCSPISGHRSVSWYQQTPGQGLQFLFEYFSETQRNKGNFPGRFSGRQFSNSRSEMNVSTLELGDSALYLCASSWDRNNEQFFGPGTRLTVL.

This clone was picked up one time. This sequence joins TRBV2 and TRBJ2-3; TRBD1 aligns across 7 bases. Germline CDR1 reads SNHLY; CDR2 reads FYNNEI. The CDR3 runs 12 residues. J was trimmed by 2 bases and V by 9 bases; bases with no gene match: 2. In DNA form, the CDR3 reads TGTGCCAGTAGGGGGCACACAGATACGCAGTATTTT. Translating gives CASRGHTDTQYF.

The rearrangement joins TRBV29-1 to TRBJ1-2; TRBD1 aligns across 9 bases. The CDR3 is 14 residues long. Germline V gives CDR1 SQVTM, CDR2 ANQGSEA. V trimming: 6 bases; J trimming: 4 bases; junction bases outside the gene matches: 9. For the CDR3, the DNA is TGCAGCGTCGCTAGGACAGGGGACCCCTATGGCTACACCTTC. This encodes CSVARTGDPYGYTF.

The rearrangement links TRBV5-1 to TRBJ1-1, with D unclear. Germline assignment: CDR1 SGHRS and CDR2 YFSETQ. This CDR3 comprises 15 residues. With 4 bases removed from V and 2 bases from J, the gap between germline ends came to 15 bases. The CDR3 bases are TGCGCCAGCAGCCATTCCACCTACAGCAACACTGAAGCTTTCTTT. Protein: CASSHSTYSNTEAFF.

The chain combines TRBV29-1 with TRBJ2-3, with a weak D call TRBD2 (5 bases). This CDR3 comprises 14 residues. V was clipped by 3 bases and J by 2 bases, with 12 bases between them. CDR1 is SQVTM, CDR2 ANQGSEA, per germline. CDR3 DNA sequence: TGCAGCGTTGATCCAGACCTAGCCACAGATACGCAGTATTTT. It specifies CSVDPDLATDTQYF.

The rearrangement uses TRBV5-1 and TRBJ2-1, with TRBD1 as a possible D gene (6 bases). This CDR3 has 14 residues. Looked up from germline, CDR1 is SGHRS and CDR2 is YFSETQ. V was cut by 4 bases and J by 5 bases, with 13 bases left in between. The CDR3 here is CASSAGQINNEQFF. Written as DNA, the CDR3 is TGCGCCAGCAGCGCAGGACAGATAAACAATGAGCAGTTCTTC.

As DNA, the CDR3 is TGTGCCAGCAGCCAAGCTCGGATAGCGGGGGGGCCTTATGAGCAGTACTTC. Translation gives CASSQARIAGGPYEQYF. The V gene is TRBV4-2, the J gene TRBJ2-7; TRBD2 matches at 11 bases. The CDR3 length is 17 residues. The V gene's germline CDR1 is LGHNA and CDR2 YNFKEQ. The V and J ends lost 1 base and 7 bases, in that order; junction bases with no gene match: 12.

The gene calls are TRBV9 and TRBJ1-6; D uncertain. CDR1 and CDR2 (germline): SGDLS, YYNGEE. The CDR3 contains 15 residues. Trimming shortened V by 0 bases and J by 6 bases, and 10 bases separated the two germline ends. Written as DNA, the CDR3 is TGTGCCAGCAGCGTAGCACAGACCTTTAATTCACCCCTCCACTTT. This sequence encodes CASSVAQTFNSPLHF.

The chain joins TRBV27 to TRBJ2-6; possible D gene TRBD2, 5 bases. Germline CDR1 MNHEY, CDR2 SMNVEV (reference sequence). The CDR3 runs to 15 residues. Trimming removed 5 bases from V and 4 bases from J, with 12 bases in between. The CDR3 sequence is CASSPGLRGANVLTF. CDR3 DNA sequence: TGTGCCAGCAGTCCAGGACTGCGGGGGGCCAACGTCCTGACTTTC.

V usage is TRBV19 and J usage is TRBJ1-5; TRBD1 aligns across 8 bases. Per germline, CDR1 LNHDA and CDR2 SQIVND (reference sequence). Losses at the gene ends were 8 bases for V and 3 bases for J; bases not matched to a gene: 6. The length of the CDR3 is 14 residues. CDR3 DNA: TGTGCCAGTCCAAGGGACAGGACCAATCAGCCCCAGCATTTT. Its translation is CASPRDRTNQPQHF.

The chain is built from TRBV7-8 and TRBJ2-1; no definite D call. The CDR3 length is 15 residues. Germline CDR1 reads SGHVS; CDR2 reads FQNEAQ. V gave up 2 bases and J gave up 4 bases, with 12 bases separating them. CDR3 sequence (DNA): TGTGCCAGCAGCTTAACCGAAGAGCCTTACAATGAGCAGTTCTTC. This sequence encodes CASSLTEEPYNEQFF.

The rearrangement links TRBV7-8 to TRBJ1-1; 7 bases fit TRBD1. CDR1 is SGHVS, CDR2 FQNEAQ, per germline. CDR3 length equals 14 residues. V lost 3 bases to trimming and J lost 7 bases; unmatched junction nucleotides: 8. The CDR3 DNA reads TGTGCCAGCAGCTTCACAGGGGCTGGGAGTGAAGCTTTCTTT. This sequence encodes CASSFTGAGSEAFF.

V is TRBV7-8 and J is TRBJ1-6; D gene unclear. The CDR3 totals 15 residues. The V gene's germline CDR1 is SGHVS and CDR2 FQNEAQ. The germline V and J ends were trimmed by 2 bases and 7 bases, with 12 bases remaining between them. The CDR3 nucleotides are TGTGCCAGCAGCTTAAGTTCCGGGGTCAATTCACCCCTCCACTTT. Encoded protein: CASSLSSGVNSPLHF.

The rearrangement links TRBV7-9 to TRBJ2-7; 11 nucleotides agree with TRBD1. The CDR3 has 15 amino acids. Trimming at V came to 4 bases and at J to 3 bases, leaving 5 bases not matched to a gene. Germline lookup yields CDR1 SEHNR and CDR2 FQNEAQ (reference sequence). This CDR3 reads CASSSTGTGGYEQYF. CDR3 nucleotide sequence: TGTGCCAGCAGCTCAACCGGGACAGGGGGCTACGAGCAGTACTTC. The whole variable domain, remainder taken from reference TRBV7-9 and TRBJ2-7, is DTGVSQNPRHKITKRGQNVTFRCDPISEHNRLYWYRQTLGQGPEFLTYFQNEAQLEKSRLLSDRFSAERPKGSFSTLEIQRTEQGDSAMYLCASSSTGTGGYEQYFGPGTRLTVT.